A selection of T cell receptor beta chains follows, all from one sample in a study of T cell responses to AZD1222 COVID-19 vaccine. Sequenced by immunoSEQ multiplex PCR; TCRdb stores in-frame clones only, minus some. The data hold 210,000 or so clones, with approximately 94% observed a single time. The specimen comprised peripheral blood, sampled on day 0 of MenACWY control vaccination. These receptors were taken from an adult in good health. The CDR3 runs from the conserved cysteine through the conserved F or W. D genes are given only for firm matches. Clone size, where shown, is once, few, many, or a class for clones that have expanded.

J gene	V gene	D gene	CDR3 length	clone size	CDR3 DNA	CDR3 protein
TRBJ1-4	TRBV5-1	NA	15	NA	TGCGCCAGCAGAAGGCTTCAAGGGTCAAATGAAAAACTGTTTTTT	CASRRLQGSNEKLFF
TRBJ2-7	TRBV11-2	NA	13	NA	TGTGCCAGCAGTCCCGACCGGGGCCACGAGCAGTACTTC	CASSPDRGHEQYF
TRBJ1-2	TRBV11-2	NA	16	NA	TGTGCCAGCAGCTTATCTCCCAGGGACACTAACTATGGCTACACCTTC	CASSLSPRDTNYGYTF
TRBJ1-2	TRBV9	NA	12	NA	TGTGCCAGCAGCGCCGAGCGGGGTGGCTACACCTTC	CASSAERGGYTF
TRBJ1-1	TRBV9	TRBD1	16	NA	TGTGCCAGCAGCGACCCCGGACAGGGGACGAACACTGAAGCTTTCTTT	CASSDPGQGTNTEAFF
TRBJ1-5	TRBV12-3/TRBV12-4	NA	12	NA	TGTGCCAGCAGTTTTCGGGGTCAGCCCCAGCATTTT	CASSFRGQPQHF
TRBJ1-2	TRBV7-9	TRBD1	13	NA	TGTGCCAGCAGCTCAACAGGGGCTAGGGGCTACACCTTC	CASSSTGARGYTF
TRBJ1-3	TRBV29-1	TRBD1	14	NA	TGCAGCGTAGTACAGGGGAGCTCTGGAAACACCATATATTTT	CSVVQGSSGNTIYF
TRBJ1-2	TRBV2	TRBD1	15	NA	TGTGCCAGCAGTGTTGGGACAGGGGGCGGCTATGGCTACACCTTC	CASSVGTGGGYGYTF
TRBJ1-3	TRBV19	NA	15	NA	TGTGCCAGTAGTATTTCCGGACGCTCTGGAAACACCATATATTTT	CASSISGRSGNTIYF
TRBJ2-3	TRBV5-1	TRBD1	16	NA	TGCGCCAGCAGCTTTCGGGGTCAGGGGGGCACAGATACGCAGTATTTT	CASSFRGQGGTDTQYF
TRBJ1-1	TRBV6-4	NA	14	NA	TGTGCCAGCAGTGAGGAGGGGTGGAACACTGAAGCTTTCTTT	CASSEEGWNTEAFF
TRBJ1-3	TRBV6-5	NA	13	NA	TGTGCCAGCAGTTACGGACCGCGTAACACCATATATTTT	CASSYGPRNTIYF
TRBJ1-2	TRBV2	TRBD1	13	once	TGTGCCAGCAGCGCCGGGACAGCCTATGGCTACACCTTC	CASSAGTAYGYTF
TRBJ1-5	TRBV7-8	TRBD1	15	NA	TGTGCCAGCAGCTTAAGGACAGGGGGGGATCAGCCCCAGCATTTT	CASSLRTGGDQPQHF
TRBJ1-6	TRBV7-8	TRBD1	15	NA	TGTGCCAGCAGCCCCGACAGGGTACTTAATTCACCCCTCCACTTT	CASSPDRVLNSPLHF
TRBJ1-1	TRBV30	NA	13	NA	TGTGCCTGGAGTCGGAACGAAAACACTGAAGCTTTCTTT	CAWSRNENTEAFF
TRBJ1-2	TRBV18	TRBD1	14	NA	TGTGCCAGCTCGGGGGACAGGATAGACTATGGCTACACCTTC	CASSGDRIDYGYTF
TRBJ2-1	TRBV7-3	NA	16	NA	TGTGCCAGCAGCCCCCTAGGGGGACTTGCAAGGTATGAGCAGTTCTTC	CASSPLGGLARYEQFF
TRBJ1-5	TRBV7-2	NA	16	NA	TGTGCCAGCAGCTTAGCGCTAGGCAGGAGCAATCAGCCCCAGCATTTT	CASSLALGRSNQPQHF
TRBJ1-2	TRBV5-1	TRBD1	15	NA	TGCGCCAGCAGCTCAACAGGGGGCATAAACTATGGCTACACCTTC	CASSSTGGINYGYTF
TRBJ2-1	TRBV9	NA	15	once	TGTGCCAGCAGCGTAAGGTCGACAGACGACAATGAGCAGTTCTTC	CASSVRSTDDNEQFF
TRBJ2-1	TRBV10-3	TRBD1	13	NA	TGTGCCATCAGTGAGGAGGGGGCGGACGAGCAGTTCTTC	CAISEEGADEQFF
TRBJ2-5	TRBV7-8	TRBD2	16	NA	TGTGCCAGCAGCTTAGAAAGGAGTAGCGGGGGAGAGACCCAGTACTTC	CASSLERSSGGETQYF
TRBJ2-7	TRBV5-1	TRBD1	14	NA	TGCGCCAGCAGCGCGACAGGGTCCCCTCTGGGGCAGTACTTC	CASSATGSPLGQYF
TRBJ2-2	TRBV5-1	NA	15	NA	TGCGCCAGCAGCTCCCAGAGCCCGGATACCGGGGAGCTGTTTTTT	CASSSQSPDTGELFF
TRBJ1-2	TRBV23-1	TRBD1	20	NA	TGCGCCAGCTATAAAGGCGGGACAGGGGGCCCACCTCGTGTTGACTATGGCTACACCTTC	CASYKGGTGGPPRVDYGYTF
TRBJ2-1	TRBV19	NA	15	NA	TGTGCCAGTAGTATAGAAAAGACAGCCTACAATGAGCAGTTCTTC	CASSIEKTAYNEQFF
TRBJ1-1	TRBV6-5	NA	12	NA	TGTGCCAGCTCCCCCGGGAGCACTGAAGCTTTCTTT	CASSPGSTEAFF
TRBJ1-1	TRBV18	NA	14	NA	TGTGCCAGCTCACCTGGGAGGGATGGCACTGAAGCTTTCTTT	CASSPGRDGTEAFF
TRBJ2-1	TRBV5-1	TRBD1	14	NA	TGCGCCAGCAGCTTAGGGACAGCCTACAATGAGCAGTTCTTC	CASSLGTAYNEQFF
TRBJ1-1	TRBV5-1	NA	13	NA	TGCGCCAGCAGTGTAGGAGGGAACACTGAAGCTTTCTTT	CASSVGGNTEAFF
TRBJ1-2	TRBV6-5	NA	15	NA	TGTGCCAGCAGTTACTCGTCAAGGGGAGAGTATGGCTACACCTTC	CASSYSSRGEYGYTF
TRBJ2-1	TRBV12-3/TRBV12-4	NA	12	NA	TGTGCCAGCAGTTTTACTAACTTCGAGCAGTTCTTC	CASSFTNFEQFF
TRBJ2-1	TRBV5-1	TRBD1	15	once	TGCGCCAGCAGCTTGGGGCGGGACAGGAACAATGAGCAGTTCTTC	CASSLGRDRNNEQFF
TRBJ1-2	TRBV29-1	NA	13	NA	TGCAGCGTTGAGGGCAGGGGTAACTATGGCTACACCTTC	CSVEGRGNYGYTF
TRBJ1-2	TRBV3-1/TRBV3-2	TRBD1	13	NA	TGTGCCAGCAGCCAAGATGAGGGGGCGAGGTACACCTTC	CASSQDEGARYTF
TRBJ1-3	TRBV7-2	TRBD1	16	NA	TGTGCCAGCAGCACCACAGGGGGCATCTCTGGAAACACCATATATTTT	CASSTTGGISGNTIYF
TRBJ2-3	TRBV5-4	TRBD2	14	NA	TGTGCCTCGGCGGACGGGGCCGGGGGGGATACGCAGTATTTT	CASADGAGGDTQYF
TRBJ2-5	TRBV5-1	TRBD1	13	NA	TGCGCCAGCAGCCCGGGACAGCAAGAGACCCAGTACTTC	CASSPGQQETQYF
TRBJ1-6	TRBV28	TRBD1	15	once	TGTGCCAGCAGTTTATTACAGGGGGCTAATTCACCCCTCCACTTT	CASSLLQGANSPLHF
TRBJ2-7	TRBV5-6	NA	13	NA	TGTGCCAGCAGCTTGCTACACTTCTACGAGCAGTACTTC	CASSLLHFYEQYF
TRBJ2-2	TRBV2	TRBD1	16	NA	TGTGCCAGCAGTCCGACAGGGGCCTATAACACCGGGGAGCTGTTTTTT	CASSPTGAYNTGELFF
TRBJ2-7	TRBV9	NA	15	NA	TGTGCCAGCAGCGTTCAGGTCGGGCACTCCTACGAGCAGTACTTC	CASSVQVGHSYEQYF
TRBJ2-3	TRBV5-1	NA	14	NA	TGCGCCAGCAGCTGGGGGACTTCTGAACAGGCGCAGTATTTT	CASSWGTSEQAQYF
TRBJ1-5	TRBV7-9	NA	13	NA	TGTGCCAGCAGCCCGGACGCAGATCAGCCCCAGCATTTT	CASSPDADQPQHF
TRBJ2-2	TRBV12-3/TRBV12-4	NA	12	once	TGTGCCAGCAGAAGGACGGTCGGGGAGCTGTTTTTT	CASRRTVGELFF
TRBJ1-2	TRBV5-4	TRBD1	13	NA	TGTGCCAGCAGCTTGGGCACAGGGGTCTACTACACCTTC	CASSLGTGVYYTF
TRBJ1-5	TRBV30	NA	17	NA	TGTGCCTGGAGTGGGACTCTTACCCCCCTAAGCAATCAGCCCCAGCATTTT	CAWSGTLTPLSNQPQHF
TRBJ2-1	TRBV6-2/TRBV6-3	TRBD2	14	NA	TGTGCCAGCAGTCCCAGCGGGGGGCGCCATGAGCAGTTCTTC	CASSPSGGRHEQFF
TRBJ2-1	TRBV2	TRBD1	14	NA	TGTGCCAGCAGTGAAACTCGGACAGGCAATGAGCAGTTCTTC	CASSETRTGNEQFF
TRBJ2-6	TRBV5-1	TRBD1	19	NA	TGCGCCAGCAGCTTGCTGCCGGGACAGGGATCCTCTGGGGCCAACGTCCTGACTTTC	CASSLLPGQGSSGANVLTF
TRBJ2-4	TRBV28	NA	14	NA	TGTGCCAGCAGTTTAGGGCAGGGGCAAAACATTCAGTACTTC	CASSLGQGQNIQYF
TRBJ1-5	TRBV6-4	TRBD1	19	NA	TGTGCCAGCAGAACTCTCCGGGACAGGGAAGGATGGAGCAATCAGCCCCAGCATTTT	CASRTLRDREGWSNQPQHF
TRBJ1-2	TRBV28	TRBD1	15	NA	TGTGCCAGCAGACCGCCGGGACAGGGGCTCTATGGCTACACCTTC	CASRPPGQGLYGYTF